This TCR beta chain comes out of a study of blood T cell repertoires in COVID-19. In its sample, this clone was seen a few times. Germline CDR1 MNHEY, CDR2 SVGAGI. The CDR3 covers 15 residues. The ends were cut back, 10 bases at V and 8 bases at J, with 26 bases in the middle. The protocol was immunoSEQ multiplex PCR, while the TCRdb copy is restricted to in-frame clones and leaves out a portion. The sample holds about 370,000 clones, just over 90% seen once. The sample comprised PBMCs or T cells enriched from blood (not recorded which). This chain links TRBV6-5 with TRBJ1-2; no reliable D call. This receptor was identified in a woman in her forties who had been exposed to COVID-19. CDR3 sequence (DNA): TGTGCCACCAAAGACCGTCGCGGACTTTTCGGCGGCTACACCTTC. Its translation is CATKDRRGLFGGYTF.